The 19 T cell receptor beta chains below all came from one sample that was sequenced in a study of breast tumors, draining lymph nodes, adjacent tissues. TCRdb recomputed calls from the multiplex PCR reads with MiXCR, one row per CDR3 protein. This table holds about 150,000 distinct CDR3 sequences, less than 35% found once. The lymph nodes were axillary draining lymph nodes from breast cancer patients. The source material was axillary lymph node tissue. These receptors came from a female donor with breast cancer. Some clones in this sample may be carry-over from other donors' samples.

The table lists this clonotype with a few counts. The chain links TRBV5-1 to TRBJ1-1; D gene unclear. Trimming pared 0 bases from V and 8 bases from J, leaving 14 bases between. CDR1 SGHRS and CDR2 YFSETQ come from the germline V gene. The CDR3 covers 14 residues. The chain's CDR3 is CASSLDGWGGEAFF. The CDR3 DNA is TGCGCCAGCAGCTTGGACGGGTGGGGAGGGGAAGCTTTCTTT. Variable domain in full (rest from reference TRBV5-1 and TRBJ1-1): KAGVTQTPRYLIKTRGQQVTLSCSPISGHRSVSWYQQTPGQGLQFLFEYFSETQRNKGNFPGRFSGRQFSNSRSEMNVSTLELGDSALYLCASSLDGWGGEAFFGQGTRLTVV.

Ten or more counts support this clonotype. V is TRBV20-1 and J is TRBJ2-3, with 12 bases aligning to TRBD2. The CDR3 has 14 residues. From germline, CDR1 is DFQATT and CDR2 SNEGSKA (reference sequence). The DNA of the CDR3 is TGCAGCCAGGCTAGCGGGGGGGCGACAGATACGCAGTATTTT. It specifies CSQASGGATDTQYF.

This clonotype was counted at least ten times. This chain links TRBV3-1 with TRBJ1-4, with TRBD1 matching 7 bases. Germline-derived CDR1 and CDR2 are LGHDT and YNNKEL (reference sequence). Unmatched junction bases numbered 4, after V lost 1 base and J lost 8 bases. The CDR3 has 14 residues. The CDR3 region is CASSQVGTAEKLFF. CDR3 DNA sequence: TGTGCCAGCAGCCAAGTCGGGACAGCGGAAAAACTGTTTTTT.

This clonotype appeared once. The chain couples TRBV19 to TRBJ2-1; weak D call: TRBD2 (5 bases). Trimming removed 0 bases from V and 0 bases from J, with 9 bases in between. There are 16 residues in the CDR3. Germline CDR1 is LNHDA and CDR2 is SQIVND (reference sequence). The CDR3 loop is CASSIDPGSSYNEQFF. The CDR3 DNA follows: TGTGCCAGTAGTATAGATCCGGGGAGCTCCTACAATGAGCAGTTCTTC.

This clonotype was seen at least ten times. The chain is built from TRBV18 and TRBJ2-7; 7 positions agree with TRBD1. Germline assignment: CDR1 KGHSH and CDR2 LQKENI. Trimming at V came to 4 bases and at J to 6 bases, leaving 3 bases not matched to a gene. The CDR3 covers 12 residues. CDR3 DNA sequence: TGTGCCAGCTCACTGACAGGGTCCGAGCAGTACGTC. Translated, it gives CASSLTGSEQYV.

In the case of this clonotype: One base away lies a much larger clone, so this may be a sequencing read error. The chain links TRBV20-1 to TRBJ2-5; D is perhaps TRBD1 (6 bases). Looked up from germline, CDR1 is DFQATT and CDR2 is SNEGSKA (reference sequence). The CDR3 covers 11 residues. In DNA form, the CDR3 reads TGCAGTGCTCCCGCTGACAGGCGACCGCCCTTC. This gives the protein CSAPADRRPPF.

This clonotype has a count of ten or more. This chain connects TRBV30 to TRBJ1-2; D unresolved. The V end lost 2 bases, the J end lost 2 bases, and 9 bases lay between the germline ends. Germline V gene sequence: CDR1 GTSNPN, CDR2 SVGIG (reference sequence). CDR3 length: 13 residues. CDR3 bases: TGTGCCTGGAGTACAACCCGGAACTATGGCTACACCTTC. Amino acid sequence: CAWSTTRNYGYTF.

This clonotype was found a few times. This chain joins TRBV18 and TRBJ1-4; D possibly corresponds to TRBD1 (6 bases). V was cut by 8 bases and J by 4 bases, with 23 bases left in between. Germline-derived CDR1 and CDR2 are KGHSH and LQKENI. The CDR3 spans 17 residues. The CDR3 nucleotides read TGTGCCAGCCCATTGAAAAACGGGGGGCGCGGTAATGAAAAACTGTTTTTT. Amino acids: CASPLKNGGRGNEKLFF. Full variable domain (remainder filled in from reference TRBV18 and TRBJ1-4): NAGVMQNPRHLVRRRGQEARLRCSPMKGHSHVYWYRQLPEEGLKFMVYLQKENIIDESGMPKERFSAEFPKEGPSILRIQQVVRGDSAAYFCASPLKNGGRGNEKLFFGSGTQLSVL.

The chain carries TRBV6-2 or TRBV6-3 and TRBJ2-5; the D gene is possibly TRBD2 (5 bases). The CDR3 sequence is 14 residues long. Per germline, CDR1 MNHEY and CDR2 SVGEGT. Trimming took 6 bases from V and 2 from J, leaving 13 bases between them. CDR3 loop: CASRSNTGQETQYF. CDR3 coding DNA: TGTGCCAGCAGATCGAACACGGGACAAGAGACCCAGTACTTC.

As regards this clonotype: Since a much larger clone is just one base distant, this may be a read error. This chain connects TRBV18 to TRBJ2-7, with D perhaps assigned TRBD1 or TRBD2 (5 bases each). The CDR3 contains 15 residues. Germline V gene data show CDR1 as KGHSH and CDR2 as LQKENI. CDR3 in amino acids: CASPPIRGPSYEQYF. For the CDR3, the DNA is TGTGCCAGCCCACCCATCCGGGGCCCTTCTTACGAGCAGTACTTC.

V usage is TRBV5-1 and J usage is TRBJ1-1; D is ambiguous. This CDR3 is built from 14 residues. V was pared by 0 bases and J by 6 bases, with 12 bases between. CDR1 and CDR2 from the germline V gene are SGHRS and YFSETQ. In DNA form, the CDR3 reads TGCGCCAGCAGCTTGGACGGGCGCAACGCTGAAGCTTTCTTT. Its protein product is CASSLDGRNAEAFF.

Notes on this clonotype: Since a much larger clone is just one base distant, this may be a read error. The chain recombines TRBV6-5 with TRBJ2-3; 10 bases line up with TRBD2. CDR3 length: 20 amino acids. Germline lookup yields CDR1 MNHEY and CDR2 SVGAGI. In nucleotides, the CDR3 is TGTGCCAACAGTTACTCAAGAGTAGCGGGGGGTGTCGTCGGCACAGATACGCAGTATTTT. Translating gives CANSYSRVAGGVVGTDTQYF.

This clonotype occurred many times. The chain joins TRBV7-8 to TRBJ2-3; no clear D. V was trimmed by 4 bases and J by 0 bases, leaving 2 bases between them. Germline CDR1 reads SGHVS; CDR2 reads FQNEAQ. CDR3 length: 12 amino acids. CDR3 protein: CASSSSTDTQYF. The CDR3, as DNA: TGTGCCAGCAGCTCCAGCACAGATACGCAGTATTTT.

This clonotype was seen repeatedly, ten times or more. CDR3 DNA: TGCAGCCTCTATGAGGGGGGCACAGATACGCAGTATTTT. This codes for CSLYEGGTDTQYF. The gene calls are TRBV20-1 and TRBJ2-3, with D maybe TRBD1 (6 bases). Germline lookup yields CDR1 DFQATT and CDR2 SNEGSKA (reference sequence). The CDR3 spans 13 residues.

This rearrangement joins TRBV5-4 to TRBJ2-1; TRBD2 might be the D (5 bases). This CDR3 is 13 amino acids long. V was clipped by 4 bases and J by 6 bases, with 11 bases between them. The germline CDR1 and CDR2 sequences are SGHNT and YYREEE (reference sequence). CDR3 DNA sequence: TGTGCCAGCAGCCGGGGTGGCGTCAATGAGCAGTTCTTC. Translating it yields CASSRGGVNEQFF.

This clonotype was observed at least ten times. Compared with germline, one end of the junction differs, possibly owing to a read error. The V gene is TRBV6-2 or TRBV6-3, the J gene TRBJ1-2; D ambiguous. This CDR3 has 17 residues. CDR1 is MNHEY and CDR2 is SVGEGT in the germline V gene. The CDR3 DNA follows: TGTGCCAGCAGTCACTCGATGTCAGCACGGGGTAACTATGGCTACACCTTC. The encoded protein is CASSHSMSARGNYGYTF.

This clonotype was detected ten times or more. The chain employs TRBV6-6 and TRBJ2-3, with D perhaps matching TRBD1 (5 bases). The CDR3 runs 16 residues. V was pared by 2 bases and J by 2 bases, with 14 bases between. The V gene's germline CDR1 is MNHNY and CDR2 SVGAGI (reference sequence). The CDR3 spells CASSYLGRQNTDTQYF. The CDR3 coding sequence is TGTGCCAGCAGTTACCTCGGGCGACAGAACACAGATACGCAGTATTTT.

This clonotype has a handful of counts. This sequence joins TRBV10-3 and TRBJ1-1, with D possibly being TRBD1 (6 bases). Per germline, CDR1 ENHRY and CDR2 SYGVKD. V lost 6 bases to trimming and J lost 2 bases, with 10 bases between them. The CDR3 spans 13 residues. CDR3 sequence: CAIRTGFNTEAFF. The CDR3 DNA sequence: TGTGCCATCAGGACAGGATTCAACACTGAAGCTTTCTTT.

About this clonotype: A much larger clone lies a single base off, so this may be a read error. This chain connects TRBV5-4 to TRBJ1-2; D unclear. Deletions cut 0 bases from V and 7 bases from J, with 25 bases between. The germline CDR1 and CDR2 sequences are SGHNT and YYREEE (reference sequence). This CDR3 has 18 amino acids. The CDR3 DNA reads TGTGCCAGCAGCTTGGTGCGTCCTATAACCGCGGAGGTTGCTGGCTACACCTTC. Translation gives CASSLVRPITAEVAGYTF.